A single sample is the source of the 32 T cell receptor beta chains below, sequenced in a study of blood T cell repertoires in COVID-19. Sequencing used immunoSEQ multiplex PCR; TCRdb keeps in-frame clones, though not all of them. The table records roughly 380,000 clones, 89% of them present only once. The source material was peripheral blood. The receptor source for this set is a woman between 40 and 50 years old with COVID-19, enrolled during active disease.

V usage is TRBV27 and J usage is TRBJ2-2; 9 nucleotides line up with TRBD2. This CDR3 spans 16 amino acids. J lost 7 bases, V lost 5 bases, and 11 bases had no gene match. CDR1 and CDR2 (germline): MNHEY, SMNVEV (reference sequence). CDR3 DNA sequence: TGTGCCAGCAGTCGTCCGGGACTAGCTTTGGGCGGGGAGCTGTTTTTT. Translation gives CASSRPGLALGGELFF.

The chain joins TRBV11-2 to TRBJ1-6; TRBD1 might be the D (6 bases). The CDR3 has 14 amino acids. Trimming removed 2 bases from V and 8 bases from J, with 10 bases in between. The germline V gene has CDR1 SGHAT and CDR2 FQNNGV. The CDR3 is CASSLTGLDSPLHF. The CDR3 DNA sequence: TGTGCCAGCAGCTTAACAGGGTTAGATTCACCCCTCCACTTT.

Note on this clone: Additional DNA sequences in this sample encode the identical CDR3. CDR3 nucleotides: TGTGCCACCAGCAGAGCTCAAGAGACCCAGTACTTC. Its protein product is CATSRAQETQYF. The V gene is TRBV15, the J gene TRBJ2-5; D not resolved. The CDR3 runs to 12 residues. Germline CDR1 LNHNV, CDR2 YYDKDF (reference sequence). V shed 1 base and J shed 2 bases, with 2 bases lying between them.

V usage is TRBV19 and J usage is TRBJ1-5; D gene uncertain. Germline loops: CDR1 LNHDA, CDR2 SQIVND (reference sequence). The V and J ends lost 6 bases and 3 bases respectively, with 15 bases between them. The CDR3 covers 15 residues. CDR3 sequence reads: CASSGREADNQPQHF. CDR3 nucleotide sequence: TGTGCCAGTAGCGGACGGGAGGCGGACAATCAGCCCCAGCATTTT.

The rearrangement joins TRBV19 to TRBJ2-3; TRBD2 agrees at 7 bases. Germline CDR1 LNHDA, CDR2 SQIVND (reference sequence). CDR3 length: 15 residues. The trim removed 5 bases at V and 2 bases at J, leaving 7 bases unmatched. The CDR3 is CASSVSGGLTDTQYF. As DNA, the CDR3 is TGTGCCAGTAGTGTCTCGGGGGGACTCACAGATACGCAGTATTTT.

V and J are TRBV9 and TRBJ1-2; 9 bases align to TRBD1. The V and J ends lost 1 base and 7 bases, in that order; junction bases with no gene match: 8. The CDR3 runs to 15 residues. Germline CDR1 reads SGDLS; CDR2 reads YYNGEE. The CDR3 nucleotides read TGTGCCAGCAGCGTACTGCCGGGACAGGGAGCTGGCTACACCTTC. Translation gives CASSVLPGQGAGYTF.

The V gene is TRBV27, the J gene TRBJ1-5, with 11 bases that match TRBD1. The V gene's germline CDR1 is MNHEY and CDR2 SMNVEV (reference sequence). The CDR3 sequence is 15 residues long. Trimming cost V 2 bases and J 6 bases; bases outside gene matches: 3. The CDR3 here is CASSLGTGGSQPQHF. DNA of the CDR3: TGTGCCAGCAGTTTAGGGACAGGGGGTAGTCAGCCCCAGCATTTT.

The chain joins TRBV12-3 or TRBV12-4 to TRBJ2-2, with D maybe TRBD1 (6 bases). V lost 8 bases, J lost 1 base, and 8 bases lay in between. The CDR3 consists of 13 residues. The CDR3 region has the DNA TGTGCCAGCGGGACAAGGAACACCGGGGAGCTGTTTTTT. Protein: CASGTRNTGELFF.

As concerns this clone: Compared with germline, one end of the junction differs, possibly owing to a read error. V and J are TRBV27 and TRBJ2-7; 11 bases agree with TRBD2. Per germline, CDR1 MNHEY and CDR2 SMNVEV (reference sequence). This CDR3 has 14 residues. The CDR3 loop is CAGSTGLAAYEQYF. CDR3 nucleotides: TGTGCCGGCAGTACGGGACTAGCGGCTTACGAGCAGTACTTC.

This clone has just one count. This chain links TRBV11-2 with TRBJ2-1; 7 bases map to TRBD1. With 8 bases clipped from V and 2 bases from J, the junction kept 18 bases outside the gene matches. CDR1 is SGHAT, CDR2 FQNNGV, per germline. CDR3 size: 18 residues. CDR3 DNA: TGTGCCAGCGGCCGCTCGAGGGGGCAGCCAACAGCCTACAATGAGCAGTTCTTC. It codes for CASGRSRGQPTAYNEQFF.

This clone occurred once. The chain joins TRBV5-1 to TRBJ2-2, with a tentative D call TRBD2 (6 bases). This CDR3 has 18 amino acids. Germline loops: CDR1 SGHRS, CDR2 YFSETQ. Trimming took 3 bases from V and 1 from J, leaving 19 bases between them. CDR3 residues: CASSSNPGLARNTGELFF. The CDR3 coding sequence is TGCGCCAGCAGCTCAAATCCGGGTCTAGCGAGGAACACCGGGGAGCTGTTTTTT. The full variable domain, with the rest looked up from reference TRBV5-1 and TRBJ2-2, is KAGVTQTPRYLIKTRGQQVTLSCSPISGHRSVSWYQQTPGQGLQFLFEYFSETQRNKGNFPGRFSGRQFSNSRSEMNVSTLELGDSALYLCASSSNPGLARNTGELFFGEGSRLTVL.

This clone appeared a single time. The rearrangement links TRBV5-8 to TRBJ2-3, with TRBD1 as a possible D gene (5 bases). This CDR3 contains 14 residues. Germline CDR1 and CDR2: SGHTS and YDEGEE. The ends were cut back, 1 base at V and 5 bases at J, with 11 bases in the middle. CDR3 coding DNA: TGTGCCAGCAGCTTGTGGGTGGGGCGAGATACGCAGTATTTT. This sequence encodes CASSLWVGRDTQYF.

The rearrangement joins TRBV15 to TRBJ1-2; TRBD1 aligns across 11 bases. V was clipped by 3 bases and J by 8 bases; unmatched bases: 5. The CDR3 spans 14 residues. Germline CDR1 is LNHNV and CDR2 is YYDKDF (reference sequence). The CDR3 nucleotides read TGTGCCACCAGCAGGGCCGGGACAGGGGGAGGCTACACCTTC. Amino acids: CATSRAGTGGGYTF.

This chain connects TRBV10-3 to TRBJ1-1, with D hard to call. The germline V and J ends were trimmed by 6 bases and 3 bases, with 14 bases remaining between them. CDR3 length equals 14 residues. Germline V gives CDR1 ENHRY, CDR2 SYGVKD. The chain's CDR3 is CAIRLPGSYTEAFF. In nucleotides, the CDR3 is TGTGCCATCAGGTTACCCGGGAGTTACACTGAAGCTTTCTTT.

The rearrangement links TRBV28 to TRBJ1-1, with 8 bases that match TRBD1. Germline loops: CDR1 MDHEN, CDR2 SYDVKM. Trimming at V came to 10 bases and at J to 5 bases, leaving 15 bases not matched to a gene. The CDR3 runs 15 residues. CDR3 coding DNA: TGTGCCACTCACTCCCGGGACAGGCATCGAACTGAAGCTTTCTTT. Translation: CATHSRDRHRTEAFF.

This clone appeared once. This chain joins TRBV28 and TRBJ1-1; D gene unclear. This CDR3 is built from 13 residues. The germline V and J ends were trimmed by 4 bases and 4 bases, with 10 bases remaining between them. Germline V gene lookup returns CDR1 MDHEN and CDR2 SYDVKM. In nucleotides, the CDR3 is TGTGCCAGCAGTTCGTTCCCCCTCACTGAAGCTTTCTTT. It codes for CASSSFPLTEAFF.

The rearrangement uses TRBV24-1 and TRBJ1-5, with 7 bases that match TRBD1. The CDR3 extends over 13 amino acids. The V gene end was trimmed by 5 bases and the J gene end by 5 bases; junction bases not matched to a gene: 2. Germline CDR1 and CDR2: KGHDR and SFDVKD. The CDR3 region is CATSGGGDQPQHF. The CDR3 DNA is TGTGCCACCAGTGGAGGGGGCGATCAGCCCCAGCATTTT.

V is TRBV28 and J is TRBJ2-7; no firm D call. The CDR3 has 17 amino acids. Trimming removed 6 bases from V and 3 bases from J, with 24 bases in between. From germline, CDR1 is MDHEN and CDR2 SYDVKM. This CDR3 is CASRCRGAVDNHYEQYF. DNA of the CDR3: TGTGCCAGCAGGTGTCGTGGAGCCGTAGATAATCACTACGAGCAGTACTTC.

This clone is a singleton in its sample. The V gene is TRBV7-2, the J gene TRBJ1-2; D is undetermined. In germline, CDR1 is SGHTA, CDR2 FQGNSA. This CDR3 is 15 amino acids long. V was clipped by 0 bases and J by 8 bases, with 16 bases between them. CDR3 in amino acids: CASSLAGKISGGYTF. As DNA, the CDR3 is TGTGCCAGCAGCTTAGCCGGGAAGATCTCTGGAGGCTACACCTTC.

The rearrangement joins TRBV29-1 to TRBJ1-2, with 9 bases aligning to TRBD1. In germline, CDR1 is SQVTM, CDR2 ANQGSEA. V trimming: 4 bases; J trimming: 8 bases; junction bases outside the gene matches: 8. CDR3 length: 13 amino acids. CDR3 sequence (DNA): TGCAGCGTTGCTACAGGGGGCTTTTCGGGCTACACCTTC. Protein sequence: CSVATGGFSGYTF.

The CDR3 loop reads CASSQNGQSTDTQYF. CDR3 nucleotides: TGCGCCAGCAGCCAGAATGGACAAAGTACAGATACGCAGTATTTT. The chain joins TRBV5-1 to TRBJ2-3, with D tentatively TRBD1 (5 bases). Germline lookup yields CDR1 SGHRS and CDR2 YFSETQ. Trimming took off 4 bases at V and 3 bases at J, with 15 bases between the two ends. The CDR3 loop spans 15 amino acids.

This chain connects TRBV18 to TRBJ1-4, with D unresolved. The CDR3 totals 15 residues. CDR1 and CDR2 from the germline V gene are KGHSH and LQKENI. Between the trimmed V and J ends, which lost 1 base and 10 bases, there was a span of 16 bases. DNA for the CDR3: TGTGCCAGCTCACCACTATCTCCTCTAGAGGGAAAACTGTTTTTT. Protein sequence: CASSPLSPLEGKLFF.

This chain links TRBV7-9 with TRBJ2-7, with 7 bases lining up with TRBD1. CDR3 length equals 13 residues. CDR1 SEHNR and CDR2 FQNEAQ come from the germline V gene (reference sequence). V shed 3 bases, J shed 3 bases, and the junction held 2 bases outside the gene matches. CDR3 DNA: TGTGCCAGCAGCTTGGGACAGCTCTACGAGCAGTACTTC. Encoded protein: CASSLGQLYEQYF.

This clone was recorded only once. The chain uses TRBV5-1 and TRBJ2-2, with 8 nucleotides matching TRBD1. CDR1 SGHRS and CDR2 YFSETQ come from the germline V gene. The CDR3 is 15 residues long. The V gene end was trimmed by 1 base and the J gene end by 5 bases; junction bases not matched to a gene: 4. CDR3 nucleotides: TGCGCCAGCAGCTTGAGGGACAGGAATACCGGGGAGCTGTTTTTT. Translated: CASSLRDRNTGELFF.

The CDR3 sequence is CAISGTGQPNEKLFF. The CDR3 DNA reads as TGTGCCATCAGCGGAACGGGACAGCCTAATGAAAAACTGTTTTTT. This sequence joins TRBV10-3 and TRBJ1-4; TRBD1 matches at 7 bases. This CDR3 is 15 amino acids long. In germline, CDR1 is ENHRY, CDR2 SYGVKD. With V trimmed by 6 bases and J by 3 bases, 7 bases remained unmatched.

This sequence joins TRBV5-1 and TRBJ1-1, with 7 bases aligning to TRBD1. J was trimmed by 3 bases and V by 1 base; bases with no gene match: 3. This CDR3 region has 14 residues. Germline CDR1 and CDR2: SGHRS and YFSETQ. The CDR3 region is CASSLRQGYTEAFF. DNA for the CDR3: TGCGCCAGCAGCTTGAGACAGGGCTACACTGAAGCTTTCTTT.

In this sample, this clone turned up a few times. J is TRBJ2-4 and V is TRBV19; 7 bases line up with TRBD2. With V trimmed by 6 bases and J by 0 bases, 8 bases remained unmatched. The CDR3 contains 16 residues. Germline V lookup: CDR1 LNHDA, CDR2 SQIVND (reference sequence). CDR3 DNA: TGTGCCAGTAGAACCTCTAGCGGTATAGCCAAAAACATTCAGTACTTC. Residues: CASRTSSGIAKNIQYF.

The chain links TRBV12-3 or TRBV12-4 to TRBJ1-1; no clear D gene. The ends were cut back, 5 bases at V and 8 bases at J, with 9 bases in the middle. This CDR3 is 11 amino acids long. Here the CDR3 reads CASSDMSEAFF. CDR3 sequence (DNA): TGTGCCAGCAGTGACATGTCAGAAGCTTTCTTT.

This clone was seen once. The chain carries TRBV5-8 and TRBJ1-1, with D tentatively TRBD1 (5 bases). The V end lost 1 base, the J end lost 5 bases, and 9 bases lay between the germline ends. Germline V gene sequence: CDR1 SGHTS, CDR2 YDEGEE. This CDR3 region has 13 residues. CDR3 DNA sequence: TGTGCCAGCAGCTTGAGGGGATGGACTGAAGCTTTCTTT. This sequence encodes CASSLRGWTEAFF.

This chain uses TRBV4-3 with TRBJ1-6; 8 nucleotides line up with TRBD1. In germline, CDR1 is LGHNA, CDR2 YSLEER. The CDR3 consists of 18 residues. Losses at the gene ends were 4 bases for V and 6 bases for J; bases not matched to a gene: 14. This CDR3 is CASSRLSPGQESNSPLHF. The CDR3 coding sequence is TGCGCCAGCAGCCGCCTATCGCCGGGACAGGAGAGTAATTCACCCCTCCACTTT.

The chain is built from TRBV19 and TRBJ2-5; 10 nucleotides align to TRBD2. In germline, CDR1 is LNHDA, CDR2 SQIVND (reference sequence). V trimming: 3 bases; J trimming: 5 bases; junction bases outside the gene matches: 9. CDR3 length: 16 amino acids. CDR3 nucleotides: TGTGCCAGTAGTATTATATTAGCGGGAGGAGTTGAGACCCAGTACTTC. Translating it yields CASSIILAGGVETQYF. Filled out from reference TRBV19 and TRBJ2-5, the complete variable domain reads DGGITQSPKYLFRKEGQNVTLSCEQNLNHDAMYWYRQDPGQGLRLIYYSQIVNDFQKGDIAEGYSVSREKKESFPLTVTSAQKNPTAFYLCASSIILAGGVETQYFGPGTRLLVL.

V gene TRBV11-1 combines with J gene TRBJ2-2; D remains unclear. The CDR3 extends over 13 amino acids. Germline V lookup: CDR1 SGHAT, CDR2 FQDESV (reference sequence). V was cut by 5 bases and J by 4 bases, with 8 bases left in between. The CDR3 loop reads CASSHPSTGELFF. For the CDR3, the DNA is TGTGCCAGCAGCCACCCGAGCACCGGGGAGCTGTTTTTT.